This T cell receptor beta chain was obtained from a study of type 1 regulatory T cells. Across the whole study: An in vitro protocol generated T-allo10, a Tr1-enriched, alloantigen-specific CD4 T cell product.

On this clonotype itself: The antigen is unknown.

The CDR3 has 11 amino acids. Trimming at V came to 5 bases and at J to 6 bases, leaving 1 base not matched to a gene. CDR1 MGHRA and CDR2 YSYEKL come from the germline V gene. TCRdb fed the reads into MiXCR, producing one record per CDR3 protein. Of tens of thousands of distinct CDR3 sequences detected, roughly 72% appear once; the ten largest clones hold 14%. The rearrangement uses TRBV4-1 and TRBJ2-7; 7 bases fit TRBD2. This receptor was obtained from a human donor in good health. Sequenced: cultured T cells, either the whole culture or a sorted T cell fraction (not recorded which). Specified subset: Tr1-enriched cell product generated in vitro against host alloantigens. CDR3 loop: CASSVAGEQYF. CDR3 sequence (DNA): TGCGCCAGCAGCGTAGCGGGCGAGCAGTACTTC.